This T cell receptor beta chain appears in the sequencing data of a study of human T cells and chemical hapten exposure. Time point defined: patch test 1, 2 weeks after DPC sensitization. Treatment: therapeutic diphenylcyclopropenone sensitization with weekly scalp DPC. The CDR3 has 13 amino acids. CDR1 and CDR2 (germline): MNHNY, SVGAGI (reference sequence). The V end was cut by 2 bases, the J end by 5 bases, with 9 bases between. On this clonotype: The target antigen is unknown.

TCRdb reprocessed the RACE reads via MiXCR and lists one record per CDR3 protein. Of about 360,000 distinct CDR3 sequences listed, about 4.8% are singletons. General study findings and limits: TCRs at high frequency, those above 1 in 1000, did not change with DPC sensitization.

The chain recombines TRBV6-6 with TRBJ1-1, with unresolved D. The receptor's source is a woman aged 45 to 65 with alopecia areata. Some clones in this sample may be carry-over from other donors' samples. The sequencing used whole blood, collected in connection with sensitization to the hapten diphenylcyclopropenone (DPC). The CDR3 reads CASSYRVLTEAFF. The CDR3 DNA sequence: TGTGCCAGCAGTTACAGAGTTTTGACTGAAGCTTTCTTT.